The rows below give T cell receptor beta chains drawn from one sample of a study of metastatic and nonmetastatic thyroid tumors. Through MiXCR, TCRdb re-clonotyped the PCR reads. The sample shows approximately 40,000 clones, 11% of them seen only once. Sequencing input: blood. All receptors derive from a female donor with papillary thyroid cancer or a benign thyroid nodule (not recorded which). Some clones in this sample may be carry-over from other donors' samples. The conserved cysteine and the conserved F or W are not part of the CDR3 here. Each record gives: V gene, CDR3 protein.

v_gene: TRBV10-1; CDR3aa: ASSPQTDTQY
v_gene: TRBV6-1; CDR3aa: ASRDSSYGYT
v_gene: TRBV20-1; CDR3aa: SAPTSGTIYEQY
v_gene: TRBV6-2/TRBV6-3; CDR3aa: ASSKNSGSHEQY
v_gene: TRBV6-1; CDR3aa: ASGIGGGAYEQY
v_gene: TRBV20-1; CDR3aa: SARDHGGGAPYEQY
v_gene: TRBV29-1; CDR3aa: SVEKETGTEETQY
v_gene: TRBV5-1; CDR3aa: ASSLAEGFEAF
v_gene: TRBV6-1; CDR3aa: ASSLTGGYTGELF
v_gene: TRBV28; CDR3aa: ASSLLLETQY
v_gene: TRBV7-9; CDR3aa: ASSLVGTGTEAF
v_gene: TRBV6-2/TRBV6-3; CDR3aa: ASSRIDSNQPQH
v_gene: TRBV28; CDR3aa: ASSLPPGAMGGYT
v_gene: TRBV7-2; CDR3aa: ASSSPSDPKETQY
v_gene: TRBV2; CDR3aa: ASSEGLRWSYEQY
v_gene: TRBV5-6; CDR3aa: ASSAGTYNEQF
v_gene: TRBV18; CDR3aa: ASSPVSQGTNTEAF
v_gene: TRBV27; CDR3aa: ASSLSLSGRIYEQY
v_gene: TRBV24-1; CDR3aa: ATSGSSGSPSYNEQF
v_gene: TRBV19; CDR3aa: ASSDRNEKLF
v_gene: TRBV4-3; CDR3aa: ASSQVNLAGVTQY
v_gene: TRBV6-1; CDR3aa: ASSDRAKNYGYT
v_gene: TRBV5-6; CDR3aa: ASSLEGQPQH
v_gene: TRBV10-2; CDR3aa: ASGASGRFYEQY
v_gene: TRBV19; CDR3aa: ASTSSGAPQETQY
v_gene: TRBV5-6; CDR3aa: ASSLFGVTNTGELF
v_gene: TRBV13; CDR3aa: ASSVGQGNNEQF
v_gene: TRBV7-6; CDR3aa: ASSLRAPGGSYNEQF
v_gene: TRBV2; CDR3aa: ASNIDRVEGYT
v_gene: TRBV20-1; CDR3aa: SARALEGVSYEQY
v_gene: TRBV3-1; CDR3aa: ASSQEGAYGYT
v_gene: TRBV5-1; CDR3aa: ASSIGTSIDTQY
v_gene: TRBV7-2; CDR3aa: ASSLVAGGNYEQY
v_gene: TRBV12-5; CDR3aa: ASGLGGTSGIEQY
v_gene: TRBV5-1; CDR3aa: ASSQAIGRYTDTQY
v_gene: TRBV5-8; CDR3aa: ASSLPGTWGEQF
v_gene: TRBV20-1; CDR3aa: SARYGLAGGDTQY
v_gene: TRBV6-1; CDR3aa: ASSYALPTDTQY
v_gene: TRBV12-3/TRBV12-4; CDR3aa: ASSFLYSASGAKVLT
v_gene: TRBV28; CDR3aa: ASSFGQQY
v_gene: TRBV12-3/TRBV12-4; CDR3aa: ASSSGTGGQETQY
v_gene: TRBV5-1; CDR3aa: ASSSGTSGRITYNEQF
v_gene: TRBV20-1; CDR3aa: SASDTSGGIYEQY
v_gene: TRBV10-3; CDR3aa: AISEPPYSGYFTGELF
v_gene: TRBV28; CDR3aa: ASSLPGTAPYNEQF
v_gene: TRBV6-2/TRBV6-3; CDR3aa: ASSWQGAGNTEAF
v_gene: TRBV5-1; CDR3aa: ASKQGDMNTEAF
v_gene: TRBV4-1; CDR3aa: ASSQGPSGSYEQY
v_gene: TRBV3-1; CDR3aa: ASSQDLTSGIEETQY
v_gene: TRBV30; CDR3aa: AWIAGRMVVNTEAF
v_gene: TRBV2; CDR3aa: ASSPRLAAQTDTQY
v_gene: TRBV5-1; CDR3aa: ASSEASGTGVQAF
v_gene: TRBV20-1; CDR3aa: SVRGQGDYGYT
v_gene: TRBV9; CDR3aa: ASSVAILPDEQY
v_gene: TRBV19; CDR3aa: GGQPDSNQPQH
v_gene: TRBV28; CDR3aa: ASSFSRVQF
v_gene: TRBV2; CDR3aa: ASRGTGSTVF
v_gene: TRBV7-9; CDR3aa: ASSLDSRGNGYT
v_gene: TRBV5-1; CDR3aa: ASGLRQGSAEAF
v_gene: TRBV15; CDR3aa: ATSKERRHQETQY